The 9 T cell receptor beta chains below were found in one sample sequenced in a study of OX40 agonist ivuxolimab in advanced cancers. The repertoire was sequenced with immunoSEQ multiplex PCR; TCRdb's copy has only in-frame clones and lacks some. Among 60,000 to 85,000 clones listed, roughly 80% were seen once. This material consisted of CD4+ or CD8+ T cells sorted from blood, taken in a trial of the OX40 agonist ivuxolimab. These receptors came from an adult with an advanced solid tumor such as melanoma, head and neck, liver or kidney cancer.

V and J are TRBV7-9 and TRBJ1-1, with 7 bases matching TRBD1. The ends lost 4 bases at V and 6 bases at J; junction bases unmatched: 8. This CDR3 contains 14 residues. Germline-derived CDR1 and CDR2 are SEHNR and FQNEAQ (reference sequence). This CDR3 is CASSWRQQGPEAFF. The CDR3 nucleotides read TGTGCCAGCAGCTGGCGTCAACAGGGGCCTGAAGCTTTCTTT.

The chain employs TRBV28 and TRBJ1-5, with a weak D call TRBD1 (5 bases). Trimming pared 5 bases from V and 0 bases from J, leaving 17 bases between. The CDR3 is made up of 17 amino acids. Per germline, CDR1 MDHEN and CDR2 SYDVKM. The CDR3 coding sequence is TGTGCCAGCAGTATGGGGGGAAGGGGATTTAGCAATCAGCCCCAGCATTTT. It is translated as CASSMGGRGFSNQPQHF.

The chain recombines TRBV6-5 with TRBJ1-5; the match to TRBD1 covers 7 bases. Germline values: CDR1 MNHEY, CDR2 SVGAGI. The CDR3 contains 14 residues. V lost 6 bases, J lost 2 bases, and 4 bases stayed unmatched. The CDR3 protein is CASSTGVGNQPQHF. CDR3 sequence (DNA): TGTGCCAGCAGCACAGGGGTGGGCAATCAGCCCCAGCATTTT.

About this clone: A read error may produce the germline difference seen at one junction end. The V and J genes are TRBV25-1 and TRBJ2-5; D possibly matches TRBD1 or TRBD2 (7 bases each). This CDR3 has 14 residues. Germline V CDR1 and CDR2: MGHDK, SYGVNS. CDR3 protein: CACRGGFFQETQYF. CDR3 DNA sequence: TGTGCCTGCAGGGGGGGGTTTTTCCAAGAGACCCAGTACTTC.

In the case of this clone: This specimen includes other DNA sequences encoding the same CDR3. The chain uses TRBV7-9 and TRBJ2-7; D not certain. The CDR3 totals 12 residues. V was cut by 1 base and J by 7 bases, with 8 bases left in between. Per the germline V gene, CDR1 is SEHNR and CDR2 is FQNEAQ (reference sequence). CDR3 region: CASSLGVGEQYF. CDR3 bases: TGTGCCAGCAGCTTAGGGGTGGGGGAGCAGTACTTC.

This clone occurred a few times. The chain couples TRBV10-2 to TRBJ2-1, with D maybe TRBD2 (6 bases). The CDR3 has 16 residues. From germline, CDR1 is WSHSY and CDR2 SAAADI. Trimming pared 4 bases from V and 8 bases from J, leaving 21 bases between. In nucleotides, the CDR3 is TGCGCCAGCAGTGGGGGCCGGGACTCGGAGGACGATGAGCAGTTCTTC. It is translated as CASSGGRDSEDDEQFF.

The CDR3, as DNA: TGCGCCAGCAGCTTGGCGGGGCTCTCTGGAAACACCATATATTTT. Translation gives CASSLAGLSGNTIYF. This chain uses TRBV5-1 with TRBJ1-3; weak D call: TRBD1 (5 bases). The germline V gene encodes CDR1 SGHRS and CDR2 YFSETQ. Trimming shortened V by 0 bases and J by 0 bases, and 7 bases separated the two germline ends. The CDR3 contains 15 residues.

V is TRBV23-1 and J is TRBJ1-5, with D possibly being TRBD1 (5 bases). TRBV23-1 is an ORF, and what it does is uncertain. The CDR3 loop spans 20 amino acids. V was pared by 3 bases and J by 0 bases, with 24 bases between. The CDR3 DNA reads TGCGCCAGCAGTCAGTCGGAGAGGGACCCCACCGGTTATAGCAATCAGCCCCAGCATTTT. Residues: CASSQSERDPTGYSNQPQHF.

CDR3 sequence (DNA): TGCGCCAGCAGCTTGAGCGTCGCACACACCGGGGAGCTGTTTTTT. This codes for CASSLSVAHTGELFF. This chain joins TRBV5-1 and TRBJ2-2; D remains ambiguous. The CDR3 sequence is 15 residues long. Germline CDR1 reads SGHRS; CDR2 reads YFSETQ. V lost 1 base, J lost 3 bases, and 10 bases lay in between.